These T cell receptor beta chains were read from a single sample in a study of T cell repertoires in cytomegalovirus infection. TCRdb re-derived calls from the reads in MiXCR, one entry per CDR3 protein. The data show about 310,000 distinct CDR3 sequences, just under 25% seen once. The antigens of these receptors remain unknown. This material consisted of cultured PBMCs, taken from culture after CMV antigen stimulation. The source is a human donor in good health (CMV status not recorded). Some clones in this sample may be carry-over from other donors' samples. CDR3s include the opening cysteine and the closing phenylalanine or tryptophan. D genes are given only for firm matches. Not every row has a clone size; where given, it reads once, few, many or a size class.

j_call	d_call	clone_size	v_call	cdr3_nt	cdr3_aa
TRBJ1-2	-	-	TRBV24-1	TGTGCCACCAGTGATCACCGAGGGCGGAACACCTTC	CATSDHRGRNTF
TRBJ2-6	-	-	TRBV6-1	TGTGCCAGCAGGGAGGGGGGCGCGCCCTCTGGGGCCAACGTCCTGACTTTC	CASREGGAPSGANVLTF
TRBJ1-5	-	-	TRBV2	TGTGCCAGCAGTGTAGCGGGTAATCAGCCCCAGCATTTT	CASSVAGNQPQHF
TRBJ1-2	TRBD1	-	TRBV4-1	TGCGCCAGCAGCCAACCTCGACAGGGACTAGGCTACACCTTC	CASSQPRQGLGYTF
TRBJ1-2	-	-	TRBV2	TGTGCCAGCAGTGAGGCGGTTGACTATGGCTACACCTTC	CASSEAVDYGYTF
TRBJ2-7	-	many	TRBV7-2	TGTGCCAGCAGCTTTACGGCCCAGCAGTACTTC	CASSFTAQQYF
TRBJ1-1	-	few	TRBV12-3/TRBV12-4	TGTGCCAGCAGCTCGGGCTACCCAGGGTTCCCGACTTCGAACACTGAAGCTTTCTTT	CASSSGYPGFPTSNTEAFF
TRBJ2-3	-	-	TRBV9	TGTGCCAGCAGCCCAGGACGGAATGGGCAAGATACGCAGTATTTT	CASSPGRNGQDTQYF
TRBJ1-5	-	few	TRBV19	TGTGCCAGTAGTCTACACGGGGACCCGTCGGGTCAGCCCCAGCATTTT	CASSLHGDPSGQPQHF
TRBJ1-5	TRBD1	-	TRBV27	TGTGCCAGCATGCCGGGACAGGGGTTCAATCAGCCCCAGCATTTT	CASMPGQGFNQPQHF
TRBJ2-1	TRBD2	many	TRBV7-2	TGTGCCAGCAGCTTAGATCACGCGGGAGCAGCATATGAGCAGTTCTTC	CASSLDHAGAAYEQFF
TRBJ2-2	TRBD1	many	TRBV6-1	TGTGCCAGCACTAGGCCTTCGACAGGGGGTATTCTCGCCGGGGAGCTGTTTTTT	CASTRPSTGGILAGELFF
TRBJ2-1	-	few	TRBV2	TGTGCCAGCAGTGAGATTCTGCGGGGTGAGCAGTTCTTC	CASSEILRGEQFF
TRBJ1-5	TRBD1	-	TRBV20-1	TGCAGTGCTAGAGGGGACAGGGTCCATCAGCCCCAGCATTTT	CSARGDRVHQPQHF
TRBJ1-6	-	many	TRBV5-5	TGTGCCAGCAGCACATCGACGACAGGCTATAATTCACCCCTCCACTTT	CASSTSTTGYNSPLHF
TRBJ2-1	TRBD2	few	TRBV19	TGTGCCAGTACCCCTGGGGCAGGGAGGGGCTATGGGTTCTACAATGAGCAGTTCTTC	CASTPGAGRGYGFYNEQFF
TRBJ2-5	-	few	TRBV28	TGTGCCAGCAGTTTGGGTAGCGCCCACCAAGAGACCCAGTACTTC	CASSLGSAHQETQYF
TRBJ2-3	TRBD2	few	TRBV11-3	TGTGCCAGCAGCTTAGACGAGCGGGAGACAGATACGCAGTATTTT	CASSLDERETDTQYF
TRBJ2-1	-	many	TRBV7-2	TGTGCCAGCAGCCAACGGACCGTTTCCTACAATGAGCAGTTCTTC	CASSQRTVSYNEQFF
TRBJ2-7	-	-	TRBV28	TGTGCCACCTCGACCGGCTCCTACGAGCAGTACTTC	CATSTGSYEQYF
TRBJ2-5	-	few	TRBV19	TGTGCCAGTAGTATAGATTCGGCGGGAGAGACCCAGTACTTC	CASSIDSAGETQYF
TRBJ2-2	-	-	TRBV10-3	TGTGCCATCAAATCGGGATCGAACACCGGGGAGCTGTTTTTT	CAIKSGSNTGELFF
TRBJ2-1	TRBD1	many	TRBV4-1	TGCGCCAGCAGCCAACTCCGGGACAGGACATACAATGAGCAGTTCTTC	CASSQLRDRTYNEQFF
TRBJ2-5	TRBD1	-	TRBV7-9	TGTGCCAGCAGCTTCAGGGGGAACGAAGAGACCCAGTACTTC	CASSFRGNEETQYF
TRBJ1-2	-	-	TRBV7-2	TGTGCCAGCAGCTTATACAGCTCCTATGGCTACACCTTC	CASSLYSSYGYTF
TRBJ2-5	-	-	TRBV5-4	TGTGCCAGCAGCTCACAATCTAGGGCGAACCAAGAGACCCAGTACTTC	CASSSQSRANQETQYF
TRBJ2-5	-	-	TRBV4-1	TGCGCCAGCAGCCACCACGGTCCTGGGGAGACCCAGTACTTC	CASSHHGPGETQYF
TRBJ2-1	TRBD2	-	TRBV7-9	TGTGCCAGCAGCCCATTAGCGGGAGACGAGCAGTTCTTC	CASSPLAGDEQFF